Described below is a single T cell receptor (beta chain) sequence and its context. Its target is unknown. Each of the donors was a healthy bone marrow donor. This sample was taken from a study of cytomegalovirus exposure and HLA in healthy donors. General study points: A later analysis linked more than 15,000 TCR beta sequences to HLA alleles at 0.05 false discovery rate. Cytomegalovirus status was reportedly diagnosed by the classifier with high sensitivity and specificity.

The PCR ran on 60 Vbeta and 13 Jbeta primers. Profiled with immunoSEQ multiplex PCR; TCRdb holds only in-frame clones, not every one. Of 150,000 to 200,000 clones in the sample, less than 85% are singletons; the top ten hold approximately 1.6%. Material: PBMCs. The TCR sequence derives from a male donor in good health and CMV-seronegative.

The CDR3 sequence is CASSEDRGRQRLADSVQYF. The DNA for the CDR3 is TGTGCCAGCAGCGAGGACAGGGGCAGGCAAAGACTAGCGGACTCTGTGCAGTACTTC. This chain joins TRBV7-6 and TRBJ2-7; D may correspond to TRBD1 or TRBD2 (9 bases each). V gave up 5 bases and J gave up 9 bases, with 35 bases separating them. The CDR3 sequence is 19 residues long. The germline V gene encodes CDR1 SGHVS and CDR2 FNYEAQ.